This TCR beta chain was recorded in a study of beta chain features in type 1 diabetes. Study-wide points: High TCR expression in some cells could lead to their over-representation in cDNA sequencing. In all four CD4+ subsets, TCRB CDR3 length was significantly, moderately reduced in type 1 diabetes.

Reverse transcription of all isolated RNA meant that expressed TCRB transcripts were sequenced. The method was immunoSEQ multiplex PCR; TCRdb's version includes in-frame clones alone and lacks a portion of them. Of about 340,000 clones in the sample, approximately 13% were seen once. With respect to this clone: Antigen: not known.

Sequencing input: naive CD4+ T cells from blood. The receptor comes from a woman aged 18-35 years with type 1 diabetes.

The DNA of the CDR3 is TGTGCCAGCAGCGCTCGGGAGGTGTGGAATGAGCAGTTCTTC. This translates into CASSAREVWNEQFF. This chain connects TRBV11-2 to TRBJ2-1, with TRBD2 matching over 7 bases. Trimming took 5 bases from V and 7 from J; bases not matched to a gene: 8. Germline CDR1 SGHAT, CDR2 FQNNGV. The CDR3 loop spans 14 amino acids.